This record covers a single TCR beta chain. This entry is derived from a study of blood T cell repertoires in COVID-19. The V gene lost 5 bases and the J gene lost 5 bases, with 15 bases spanning the gap. The germline gives CDR1 GTSNPN, CDR2 SVGIG (reference sequence). The CDR3 has 13 residues. The table came from immunoSEQ multiplex PCR; TCRdb's copy has only in-frame clones and leaves some out. This sample carries 400,000 to 550,000 clones, roughly 89% of them seen once, and the ten largest clones take 4% to 5.5%. The source of this sequence is a woman aged 25 to 39 with acute or convalescent COVID-19. The gene calls are TRBV30 and TRBJ1-2; D perhaps matches TRBD1 (5 bases). Sequencing was done on a sample of peripheral blood. DNA of the CDR3: TGTGCCTGGGGGACGGACTTTTCTTATGGCTACACCTTC. This sequence encodes CAWGTDFSYGYTF.